The entry below gives a single T cell receptor beta chain sequence along with its context. Its antigen remains unknown. The junction departs from germline at one end; a sequencing error may be responsible. The entry originates in a study of tumor-infiltrating lymphocytes in primary liver carcinoma. Turning to the study itself: There were tumors of stage T1-T3 N0M0, each 4.2 to 10 cm across. The study obtained roughly 3.5 to 7.13 million productive TCRbeta reads per sample, similar across tissue types.

This CDR3 comprises 17 residues. CDR1 and CDR2 (germline): LNHDA, SQIVND (reference sequence). TCR beta cDNA came from roughly 550 ng total RNA, primed with a constant-region primer. Employing slightly modified ARM-PCR, three nested multiplex PCR rounds were run, and these gave rise to the TCR beta libraries. Running around 9 cycles apiece, the first two PCR rounds relied on TRBV1-TRBV30 forward primers together with a C-beta reverse primer. TCRdb reprocessed the multiplex PCR reads with MiXCR, giving one entry per CDR3 protein. Here the sample spans more than 150,000 distinct CDR3 sequences, 60% being singletons. Findings of the study overall: Among the pair types, tumor region pairs showed more overlap than tumor-adjacent and tumor-blood pairs.

Blood RNA was derived from unsorted whole blood, and germline DNA was extracted too. Presurgery, 3 to 4 milliliters of peripheral blood were collected. Sequencing input: peripheral blood. This chain uses TRBV19 with TRBJ1-5; TRBD1 matches 12 bases. This TCR was sampled from a man aged 40-50 years with primary liver carcinoma and hepatitis B virus infection. The DNA of the CDR3 is TGTGCCAGTAAGTTAAGACCCGGGACAGGGGGCAACCAGCCCCAGCATTTT. Its protein is CASKLRPGTGGNQPQHF.